This T cell receptor beta chain was documented in a study of OX40 agonist ivuxolimab in advanced cancers. Here immunoSEQ multiplex PCR was the method, and the copy in TCRdb shows in-frame clones only, minus some. The sample consists of tens of thousands of clones, about 91% of them appearing once. The CDR3 is 15 amino acids. Germline V CDR1 and CDR2: WNHNN, SYGVQD (reference sequence). V was cut by 4 bases and J by 3 bases, with 16 bases left in between. The sequence derives from an adult with an advanced solid tumor such as melanoma, head and neck, liver or kidney cancer. Specimen: CD4+ or CD8+ T cells sorted from blood, collected in a trial of the OX40 agonist ivuxolimab. This chain connects TRBV10-1 to TRBJ2-7; D gene uncertain. CDR3 loop: CASSGASGELYEQYF. The CDR3, as DNA: TGCGCCAGCAGTGGGGCCTCTGGGGAACTCTACGAGCAGTACTTC.